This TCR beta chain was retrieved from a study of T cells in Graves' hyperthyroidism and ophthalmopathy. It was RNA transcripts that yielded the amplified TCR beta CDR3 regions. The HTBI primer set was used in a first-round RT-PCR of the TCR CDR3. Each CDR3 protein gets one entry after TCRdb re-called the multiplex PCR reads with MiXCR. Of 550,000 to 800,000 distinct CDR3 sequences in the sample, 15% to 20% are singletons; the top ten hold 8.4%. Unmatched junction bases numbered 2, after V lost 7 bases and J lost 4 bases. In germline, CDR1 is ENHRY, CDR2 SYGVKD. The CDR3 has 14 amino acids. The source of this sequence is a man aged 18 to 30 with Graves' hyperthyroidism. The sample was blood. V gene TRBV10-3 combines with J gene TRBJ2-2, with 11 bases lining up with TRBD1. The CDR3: CAIMGTGGTGELFF. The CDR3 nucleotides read TGTGCCATCATGGGGACAGGGGGCACCGGGGAGCTGTTTTTT.